The text below deals with one T cell receptor beta chain. Its antigen is still unknown. This entry belongs to a study of shared clonotypes between healthy human individuals. General study results and limits: Memory subsets generally showed lower estimated richness than naive subsets. Rarefaction showed that sequencing of sorted subsets was incomplete (despite large depth). Clonotype sharing among donors was thought likely to change with sequencing depth.

Under the authors' procedure: Junction-only sequences without quality scores were provided by ImmunoSEQ, so filtering was different. Libraries were prepared by immunoSEQ multiplex PCR; TCRdb keeps only in-frame clonotypes and omits some of them. Clonal size and the V and J genes are those of that table, whereas D and trimming came from the DNA. The data contain about 2 million clones, roughly 94% of them singletons. The ends were cut back, 0 bases at V and 0 bases at J, with 9 bases in the middle. Germline-derived CDR1 and CDR2 are KGHSH and LQKENI. The CDR3 runs 16 residues. The receptor was isolated from a man younger than 30 in good health. Input material: naive CD4+ T cells sorted from blood. The subset is: CD45RA+ positively selected. The chain has TRBV18 and TRBJ2-1; D is tentatively TRBD1 or TRBD2 (5 bases each). The CDR3 sequence is CASSPPVGGSYNEQFF. As DNA, the CDR3 is TGTGCCAGCTCACCACCCGTTGGGGGCTCCTACAATGAGCAGTTCTTC.